The rows below give T cell receptor beta chains drawn from one sample of a study of blood T cell repertoires in COVID-19. The repertoire was sequenced with immunoSEQ multiplex PCR; TCRdb's copy has only in-frame clones and lacks some. This sample has about 130,000 clones, with 90% to 95% found just once. The sequenced material came from peripheral blood. The receptors were sampled from a man aged 50 to 60 with COVID-19, enrolled during active disease. CDR3s include the opening cysteine and the closing phenylalanine or tryptophan. Fields, in order: D gene, V gene, CDR3 protein. A D gene is named only where the DNA matches it firmly.

d_gene: -; v_gene: TRBV19; CDR3aa: CASSIVGQSNQPQHF
d_gene: -; v_gene: TRBV3-1/TRBV3-2; CDR3aa: CASSQADKDQPQHF
d_gene: TRBD2; v_gene: TRBV2; CDR3aa: CATELPSGKGKNIQYF
d_gene: -; v_gene: TRBV2; CDR3aa: CASSTRETQYF
d_gene: TRBD2; v_gene: TRBV28; CDR3aa: CASSPRLAGNHGEQFF
d_gene: TRBD2; v_gene: TRBV5-1; CDR3aa: CASSQIAGQGYNEQFF
d_gene: TRBD1; v_gene: TRBV24-1; CDR3aa: CATSERTGGQETQYF
d_gene: TRBD2; v_gene: TRBV27; CDR3aa: CASIPLGGRWGDNEQFF
d_gene: TRBD1; v_gene: TRBV29-1; CDR3aa: CSVGQGAVGETQYF
d_gene: TRBD1; v_gene: TRBV18; CDR3aa: CASSPTGGDTDTQYF
d_gene: -; v_gene: TRBV5-4; CDR3aa: CASSLDFNEQFF
d_gene: -; v_gene: TRBV7-8; CDR3aa: CASSEDRAGGEEKLFF
d_gene: -; v_gene: TRBV6-5; CDR3aa: CASSRTGDGYTF
d_gene: TRBD1; v_gene: TRBV4-2; CDR3aa: CASSQETGGNSPLHF
d_gene: -; v_gene: TRBV2; CDR3aa: CASSVGLPETQYF
d_gene: TRBD1; v_gene: TRBV18; CDR3aa: CASSPREQGAVEKLFF
d_gene: TRBD2; v_gene: TRBV7-9; CDR3aa: CASSLFVTGGEDTQYF
d_gene: TRBD2; v_gene: TRBV5-1; CDR3aa: CASSPYSSGEYNEQFF
d_gene: TRBD2; v_gene: TRBV19; CDR3aa: CASSIPRLAGGNEQFF
d_gene: TRBD2; v_gene: TRBV11-2; CDR3aa: CASSWTSGTSTDTQYF
d_gene: TRBD2; v_gene: TRBV7-8; CDR3aa: CASSLGLAGGDTQYF
d_gene: TRBD1; v_gene: TRBV5-1; CDR3aa: CASSRGDRGRVETQYF
d_gene: -; v_gene: TRBV5-1; CDR3aa: CASSLQGGSGANVLTF
d_gene: TRBD1; v_gene: TRBV7-2; CDR3aa: CASSSQGGGELFF
d_gene: -; v_gene: TRBV2; CDR3aa: CASSPRDRNTEAFF
d_gene: -; v_gene: TRBV3-1/TRBV3-2; CDR3aa: CASSIGGSRETQYF
d_gene: TRBD2; v_gene: TRBV6-5; CDR3aa: CASSLTSVPGELFF
d_gene: TRBD2; v_gene: TRBV2; CDR3aa: CASSAGTIWNEQFF
d_gene: TRBD1; v_gene: TRBV18; CDR3aa: CASSPPGGARTGELFF
d_gene: -; v_gene: TRBV19; CDR3aa: CASSAPRQGTDTQYF
d_gene: TRBD1; v_gene: TRBV28; CDR3aa: CASSSGQAWNTGELFF
d_gene: TRBD1; v_gene: TRBV27; CDR3aa: CASSFGQAYNEQFF
d_gene: TRBD1; v_gene: TRBV7-2; CDR3aa: CASSGQGGIDEQFF
d_gene: TRBD1; v_gene: TRBV6-5; CDR3aa: CASSSGTGTDTQYF
d_gene: TRBD1; v_gene: TRBV7-8; CDR3aa: CASSSGQGYQPQHF
d_gene: -; v_gene: TRBV20-1; CDR3aa: CSAFHHEQFF
d_gene: TRBD1; v_gene: TRBV11-1; CDR3aa: CASSLDRTGRLPEQFF
d_gene: -; v_gene: TRBV5-4; CDR3aa: CASSLGPPGVGSKNIQYF
d_gene: -; v_gene: TRBV7-8; CDR3aa: CASSLNGISYNEQFF
d_gene: -; v_gene: TRBV5-1; CDR3aa: CASSSGAITGEQFF